Listed here are 7 T cell receptor beta chains from one sample, sequenced in a study of T-cell memory formation after mild COVID-19 (dated by TCRdb to the early 2020s). The library came from 5' RACE. The sequencer listed for this sample is Illumina NovaSeq 6000. The public reads were reanalyzed by TCRdb: fastp trimming at Q25, MiXCR alignment, in-frame beta chains only. Records with the same CDR3 protein are collapsed into one entry carrying the most frequent genes and DNA. The sample table lists roughly 340,000 distinct CDR3 sequences, roughly 15% of them with a count of one. The ten largest clonotypes hold about a fifth of the sample. The sequencing sample was made of PBMCs or a T cell subset sorted from them (not recorded which). All receptors come from a man in his late teens or twenties who had mild COVID-19 (a few samples of this study predate the infection). The sample titles of this study are shuffled in the database, so cell type and time point are left out; the donor was told from shared clones.

The chain links TRBV11-2 to TRBJ2-3; 7 bases are shared with TRBD2. V was pared by 1 base and J by 6 bases, with 7 bases of the junction left unmatched. In germline, CDR1 is SGHAT, CDR2 FQNNGV. The CDR3 extends over 15 amino acids. CDR3 coding DNA: TGTGCCAGCAGCTTAGGCGGAGCGGGGATGGATACGCAGTATTTT. Translation: CASSLGGAGMDTQYF.

This clonotype appeared a single time. This rearrangement joins TRBV6-2 or TRBV6-3 to TRBJ2-7, with 12 bases identical to TRBD2. CDR1 is MNHEY, CDR2 SVGEGT, per germline. This CDR3 region has 18 residues. V trimming: 2 bases; J trimming: 3 bases; junction bases outside the gene matches: 11. As DNA, the CDR3 is TGTGCCAGCAGTTACCGTCCCGGGACTAGCGGGTGGATCTACGAGCAGTACTTC. Protein sequence: CASSYRPGTSGWIYEQYF.

This rearrangement joins TRBV6-5 to TRBJ1-2; 10 nucleotides match TRBD1. V was clipped by 6 bases and J by 4 bases; unmatched bases: 5. Per germline, CDR1 MNHEY and CDR2 SVGAGI. The CDR3 has 14 amino acids. CDR3 amino acids: CASRGTGAPYGYTF. The CDR3 DNA reads TGTGCCAGCAGAGGGACAGGGGCCCCCTATGGCTACACCTTC.

The rearrangement joins TRBV20-1 to TRBJ1-5; weak D call: TRBD1 (6 bases). V lost 4 bases and J lost 2, with 6 bases in between. CDR1 and CDR2 (germline): DFQATT, SNEGSKA (reference sequence). The length of the CDR3 is 12 residues. The CDR3 loop is CSATGGNQPQHF. DNA for the CDR3: TGCAGTGCTACAGGGGGCAATCAGCCCCAGCATTTT.

This clonotype has just a few counts. This CDR3 is CASSLWGIGNTIYF. CDR3 nucleotides: TGTGCCAGCAGTTTATGGGGGATTGGAAACACCATATATTTT. The chain uses TRBV12-3 or TRBV12-4 and TRBJ1-3; D perhaps matches TRBD1 (5 bases). V gave up 2 bases and J gave up 3 bases, with 8 bases separating them. The CDR3 runs to 14 residues.

V gene TRBV9 combines with J gene TRBJ2-1, with 9 bases identical to TRBD2. V shed 0 bases, J shed 8 bases, and the junction held 6 bases outside the gene matches. This CDR3 comprises 15 residues. Germline V gene sequence: CDR1 SGDLS, CDR2 YYNGEE. The CDR3 bases are TGTGCCAGCAGCGTAGAGGGCGGGGGGGCCTATGAGCAGTTCTTC. Amino acids: CASSVEGGGAYEQFF.

CDR3 amino acids: CASSGHPRDRDTGELFF. CDR3 sequence (DNA): TGTGCCAGCAGCGGGCACCCCCGGGACCGAGACACCGGGGAGCTGTTTTTT. The chain carries TRBV21-1 and TRBJ2-2; the table's D call TRBD1 went unverified against the DNA. TRBV21-1 is marked as a pseudogene. This CDR3 is 17 amino acids long.